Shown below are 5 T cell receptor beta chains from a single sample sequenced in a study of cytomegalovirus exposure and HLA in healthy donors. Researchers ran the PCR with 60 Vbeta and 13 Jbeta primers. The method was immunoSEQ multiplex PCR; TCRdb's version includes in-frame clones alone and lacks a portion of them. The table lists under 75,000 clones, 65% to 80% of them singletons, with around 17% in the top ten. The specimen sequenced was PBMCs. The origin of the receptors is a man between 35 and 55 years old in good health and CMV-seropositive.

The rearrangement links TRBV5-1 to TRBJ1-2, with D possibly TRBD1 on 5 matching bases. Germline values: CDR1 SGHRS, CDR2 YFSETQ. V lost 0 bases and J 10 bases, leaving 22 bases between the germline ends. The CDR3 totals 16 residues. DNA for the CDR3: TGCGCCAGCAGCTTGGAAGCGACAGCCCAATATTTTGTCTACACCTTC. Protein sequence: CASSLEATAQYFVYTF. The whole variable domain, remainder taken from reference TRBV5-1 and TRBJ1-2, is KAGVTQTPRYLIKTRGQQVTLSCSPISGHRSVSWYQQTPGQGLQFLFEYFSETQRNKGNFPGRFSGRQFSNSRSEMNVSTLELGDSALYLCASSLEATAQYFVYTFGSGTRLTVV.

In nucleotides, the CDR3 is TGTGCCAGCAGTGAAACCTGGGGGGGAATGAACACTGAAGCTTTCTTT. Translation gives CASSETWGGMNTEAFF. J is TRBJ1-1 and V is TRBV25-1, with D maybe TRBD1 (5 bases). Trimming shortened V by 2 bases and J by 0 bases, and 13 bases separated the two germline ends. Per germline, CDR1 MGHDK and CDR2 SYGVNS. The CDR3 consists of 16 residues.

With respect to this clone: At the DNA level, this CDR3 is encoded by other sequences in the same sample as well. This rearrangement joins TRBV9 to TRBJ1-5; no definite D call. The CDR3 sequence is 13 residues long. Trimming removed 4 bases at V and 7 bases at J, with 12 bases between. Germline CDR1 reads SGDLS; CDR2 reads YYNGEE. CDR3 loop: CASSPRINQPQHF. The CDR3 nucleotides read TGTGCCAGCAGCCCCAGGATCAACCAGCCCCAGCATTTT.

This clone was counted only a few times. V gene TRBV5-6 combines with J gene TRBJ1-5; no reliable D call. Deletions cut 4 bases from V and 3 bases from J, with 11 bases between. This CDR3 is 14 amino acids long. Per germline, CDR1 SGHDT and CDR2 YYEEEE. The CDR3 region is CASSTGEDNQPQHF. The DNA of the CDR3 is TGTGCCAGCAGCACTGGGGAGGACAATCAGCCCCAGCATTTT.

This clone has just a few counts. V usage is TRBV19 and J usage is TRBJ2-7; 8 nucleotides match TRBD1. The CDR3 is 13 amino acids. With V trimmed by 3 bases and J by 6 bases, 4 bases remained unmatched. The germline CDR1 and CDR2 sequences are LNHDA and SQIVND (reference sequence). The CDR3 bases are TGTGCCAGTAGTATTCCAGGGGGCAGCGAGCAGTACTTC. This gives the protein CASSIPGGSEQYF.